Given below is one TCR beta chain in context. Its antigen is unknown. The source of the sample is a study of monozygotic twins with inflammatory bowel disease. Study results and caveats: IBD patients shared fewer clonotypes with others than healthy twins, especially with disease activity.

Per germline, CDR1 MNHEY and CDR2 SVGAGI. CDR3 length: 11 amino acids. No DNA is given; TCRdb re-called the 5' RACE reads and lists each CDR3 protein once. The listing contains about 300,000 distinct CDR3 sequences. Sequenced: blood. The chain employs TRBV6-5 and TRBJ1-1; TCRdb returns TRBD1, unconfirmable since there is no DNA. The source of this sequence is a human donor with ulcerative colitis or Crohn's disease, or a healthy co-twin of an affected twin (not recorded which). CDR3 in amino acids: CASSSSGQAFF.